The 10 T cell receptor beta chains presented below share a single source sample, sequenced in a study of T cells after yellow fever vaccination. TCRdb passed the 5' RACE reads through MiXCR, listing each CDR3 protein once. The repertoire holds under 150,000 distinct CDR3 sequences, with 7% to 9% as singletons. The sequencing used CD4+ T cells sorted from PBMCs, collected 5 days after the yellow fever booster vaccination. These receptors were collected from a man between 25 and 39 years old who received the YFV17D yellow fever vaccine.

This clonotype was seen many times. The V call is TRBV7-8, the J call TRBJ2-1; 9 nucleotides match TRBD1. This CDR3 region has 15 residues. Looked up from germline, CDR1 is SGHVS and CDR2 is FQNEAQ. V lost 5 bases, J lost 7 bases, and 9 bases stayed unmatched. Here the CDR3 reads CASSPRTGVRNEQFF. As DNA, the CDR3 is TGTGCCAGCAGCCCGAGGACAGGGGTTAGGAATGAGCAGTTCTTC.

Ten or more counts support this clonotype. This rearrangement joins TRBV20-1 to TRBJ2-3, with D perhaps TRBD1 (5 bases). CDR1 and CDR2 from the germline V gene are DFQATT and SNEGSKA (reference sequence). This CDR3 has 15 amino acids. V was shortened by 0 bases and J by 2 bases, with 12 bases between the two germline ends. Here the CDR3 reads CSARDGQGITDTQYF. The DNA for the CDR3 is TGCAGTGCTAGAGATGGGCAGGGAATCACAGATACGCAGTATTTT.

This clonotype was counted at least ten times. CDR3 sequence reads: CSASPGLATTYEQYF. The DNA of the CDR3 is TGCAGTGCTTCCCCGGGACTAGCGACAACCTACGAGCAGTACTTC. This sequence joins TRBV20-1 and TRBJ2-7, with TRBD2 matching 10 bases. The CDR3 spans 15 residues. Germline V gene data show CDR1 as DFQATT and CDR2 as SNEGSKA (reference sequence). Germline trimming cut 5 bases from V and 2 bases from J; bases unmatched to any gene: 9.

This clonotype was counted at least ten times. V gene TRBV3-1 combines with J gene TRBJ2-1; 11 bases match TRBD2. With V trimmed by 1 base and J by 12 bases, 8 bases remained unmatched. The V gene's germline CDR1 is LGHDT and CDR2 YNNKEL (reference sequence). CDR3 length: 15 amino acids. The CDR3 protein is CASSQVLAGGEGQFF. Here the CDR3 DNA reads TGTGCCAGCAGCCAAGTTCTAGCGGGAGGCGAGGGGCAGTTCTTC.

This clonotype has ten or more counts. The chain recombines TRBV6-6 with TRBJ2-5; the D is unclear. The V gene lost 5 bases and the J gene lost 2 bases, with 9 bases spanning the gap. Germline V CDR1 and CDR2: MNHNY, SVGAGI (reference sequence). The CDR3 has 13 residues. The CDR3 sequence: CASSAAQQETQYF. The CDR3 nucleotides are TGTGCCAGCAGTGCCGCTCAGCAAGAGACCCAGTACTTC.

This clonotype was picked up many times. The V call is TRBV28, the J call TRBJ2-5; maybe TRBD1 (6 bases). Germline V gene sequence: CDR1 MDHEN, CDR2 SYDVKM. CDR3 length: 15 amino acids. V lost 2 bases and J 2 bases, leaving 12 bases between the germline ends. In DNA, the CDR3 is TGTGCCAGCAGTTTAATGGGACAAGAACAAGAGACCCAGTACTTC. It encodes CASSLMGQEQETQYF.

On this clonotype: A much larger clonotype is one base distant, so this may be a read error. The chain uses TRBV3-1 and TRBJ2-6; D uncertain. In germline, CDR1 is LGHDT, CDR2 YNNKEL (reference sequence). The CDR3 extends over 15 amino acids. The CDR3 DNA reads TGTCCCAGCAGCCGCCTTTTGGCCGGGGCCAACGTCCTGACTTTC. Translation: CPSSRLLAGANVLTF.

This clonotype has ten or more counts. This sequence joins TRBV6-1 and TRBJ2-7, with D possibly TRBD2 on 6 matching bases. Trimming left V 7 bases short and J 3 bases short, with 16 bases between. CDR3 length: 14 amino acids. Looked up from germline, CDR1 is MNHNS and CDR2 is SASEGT. CDR3 sequence (DNA): TGTGCCAGCACCACCAAGGGTAGCGGCTACGAGCAGTACTTC. Amino acid sequence: CASTTKGSGYEQYF.

This clonotype occurred a few times. The junction does not match germline at one end; this may be a read error. The V call is TRBV7-9, the J call TRBJ1-5; TRBD1 matches 9 bases. Germline V lookup: CDR1 SEHNR, CDR2 FQNEAQ (reference sequence). This CDR3 is built from 16 residues. The CDR3 loop is CASSHSPGQGNQPQHF. CDR3 bases: TGTGCCAGCAGCCACTCGCCGGGACAGGGCAACCAGCCCCAGCATTTT.

This clonotype was found many times. This chain uses TRBV7-2 with TRBJ2-2; TRBD2 is a possible D gene (6 bases). CDR3 length equals 15 residues. Germline CDR1 reads SGHTA; CDR2 reads FQGNSA. Trimming pared 5 bases from V and 4 bases from J, leaving 14 bases between. This CDR3 reads CASSLVGGVTGELFF. CDR3 in DNA: TGTGCCAGCAGCCTGGTTGGAGGGGTCACCGGGGAGCTGTTTTTT.